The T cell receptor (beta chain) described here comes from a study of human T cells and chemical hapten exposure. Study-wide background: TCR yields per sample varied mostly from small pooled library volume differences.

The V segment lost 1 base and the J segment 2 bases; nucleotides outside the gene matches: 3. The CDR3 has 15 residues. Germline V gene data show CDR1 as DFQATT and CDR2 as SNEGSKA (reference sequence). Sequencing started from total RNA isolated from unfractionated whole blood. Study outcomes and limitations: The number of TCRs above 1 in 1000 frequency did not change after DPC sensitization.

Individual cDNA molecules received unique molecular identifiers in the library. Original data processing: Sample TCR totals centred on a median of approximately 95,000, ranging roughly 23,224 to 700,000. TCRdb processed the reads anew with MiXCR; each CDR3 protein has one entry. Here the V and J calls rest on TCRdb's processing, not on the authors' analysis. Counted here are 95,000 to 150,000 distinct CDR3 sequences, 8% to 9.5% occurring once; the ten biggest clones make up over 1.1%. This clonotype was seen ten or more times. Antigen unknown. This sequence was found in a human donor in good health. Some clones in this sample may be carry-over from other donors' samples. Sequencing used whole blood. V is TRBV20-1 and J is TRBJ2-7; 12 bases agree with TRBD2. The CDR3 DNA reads TGCAGTGCTAGAGGGACTAGCGGGGTAACCTACGAGCAGTACTTC. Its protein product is CSARGTSGVTYEQYF.